The T cell receptor beta chain described here comes from a study of shared clonotypes between healthy human individuals. As for this clone: As yet, its antigen is unknown.

General study results and limits: Shared across a few donors were 5% to 6% of the naive CD4 clonotypes. Larger estimated richness was generally recorded for naive subsets relative to memory subsets.

It was approximately 0.2 ug DNA, around 32,000 T cell genomes, that sorted-subset replicate PCRs used. Assay used: immunoSEQ multiplex PCR; TCRdb lists only in-frame clones, some missing. Found here are hundreds of thousands of clones, 95% to 97% of them singletons; the top ten hold about 0.064%. With 4 bases removed from V and 7 bases from J, the gap between germline ends came to 13 bases. This CDR3 region has 14 residues. The V gene's germline CDR1 is SEHNR and CDR2 FQNEAQ (reference sequence). This chain links TRBV7-9 with TRBJ1-4; tentatively, D is TRBD1 (6 bases). This clonotype was sampled from a young woman in good health. Input material: naive CD4+ T cells sorted from blood. The subset denotes: CD45RA+ positively selected. CDR3 sequence: CASSYREEAEKLFF. DNA of the CDR3: TGTGCCAGCAGCTACAGGGAGGAGGCTGAAAAACTGTTTTTT.